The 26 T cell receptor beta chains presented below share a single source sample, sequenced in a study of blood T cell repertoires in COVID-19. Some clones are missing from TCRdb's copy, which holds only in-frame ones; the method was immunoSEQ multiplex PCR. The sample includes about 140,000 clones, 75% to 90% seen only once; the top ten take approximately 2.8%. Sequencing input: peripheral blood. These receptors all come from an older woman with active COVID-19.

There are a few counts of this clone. CDR3 coding DNA: TGCGCCAGCAGGGGGGACATTGACTCTGGGGCCAACGTCCTGACTTTC. Amino acids: CASRGDIDSGANVLTF. This chain links TRBV5-1 with TRBJ2-6; possible D gene TRBD1, 6 bases. There are 16 residues in the CDR3. Germline CDR1 SGHRS, CDR2 YFSETQ. V was pared by 5 bases and J by 0 bases, with 12 bases between. The full variable domain, with the rest looked up from reference TRBV5-1 and TRBJ2-6, is KAGVTQTPRYLIKTRGQQVTLSCSPISGHRSVSWYQQTPGQGLQFLFEYFSETQRNKGNFPGRFSGRQFSNSRSEMNVSTLELGDSALYLCASRGDIDSGANVLTFGAGSRLTVL.

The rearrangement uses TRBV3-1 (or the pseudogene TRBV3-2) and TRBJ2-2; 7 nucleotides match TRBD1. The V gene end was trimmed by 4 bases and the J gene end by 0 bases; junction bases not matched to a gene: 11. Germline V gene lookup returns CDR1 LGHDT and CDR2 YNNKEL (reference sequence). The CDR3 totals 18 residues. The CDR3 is CASSPGQQRRTNTGELFF. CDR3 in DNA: TGTGCCAGCAGCCCGGGACAGCAGAGAAGAACGAACACCGGGGAGCTGTTTTTT.

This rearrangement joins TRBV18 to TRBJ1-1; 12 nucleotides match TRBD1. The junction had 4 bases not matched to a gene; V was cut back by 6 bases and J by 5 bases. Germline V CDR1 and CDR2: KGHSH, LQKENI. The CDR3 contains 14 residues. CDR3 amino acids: CASSGTGGWTEAFF. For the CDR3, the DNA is TGTGCCAGCTCGGGGACAGGGGGCTGGACTGAAGCTTTCTTT.

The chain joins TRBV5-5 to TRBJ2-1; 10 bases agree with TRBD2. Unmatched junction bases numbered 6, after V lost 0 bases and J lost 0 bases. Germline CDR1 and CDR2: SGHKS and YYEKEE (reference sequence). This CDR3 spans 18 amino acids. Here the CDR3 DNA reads TGTGCCAGCAGCTTGGCGGGACTAGCGATGAGCTCCTACAATGAGCAGTTCTTC. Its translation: CASSLAGLAMSSYNEQFF.

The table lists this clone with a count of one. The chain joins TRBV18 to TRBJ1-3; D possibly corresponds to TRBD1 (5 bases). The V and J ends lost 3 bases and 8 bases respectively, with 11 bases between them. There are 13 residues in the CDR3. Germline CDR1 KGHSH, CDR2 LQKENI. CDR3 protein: CASSPQARDTIYF. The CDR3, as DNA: TGTGCCAGCTCACCCCAGGCCAGGGACACCATATATTTT.

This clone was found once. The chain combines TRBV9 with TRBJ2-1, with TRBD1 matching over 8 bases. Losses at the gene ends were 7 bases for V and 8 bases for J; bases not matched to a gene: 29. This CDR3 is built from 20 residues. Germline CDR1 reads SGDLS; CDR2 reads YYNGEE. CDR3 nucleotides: TGTGCCAGCCATCCCACAGGGGCAGGGGGCGATCGGGGCCCCTCGGATGAGCAGTTCTTC. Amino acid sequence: CASHPTGAGGDRGPSDEQFF.

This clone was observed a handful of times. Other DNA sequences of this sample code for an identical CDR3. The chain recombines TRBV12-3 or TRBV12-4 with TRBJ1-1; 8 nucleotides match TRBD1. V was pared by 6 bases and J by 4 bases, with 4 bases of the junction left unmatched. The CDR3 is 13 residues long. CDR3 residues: CASSLDRATEAFF. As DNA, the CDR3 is TGTGCCAGCAGCCTGGACAGGGCCACTGAAGCTTTCTTT.

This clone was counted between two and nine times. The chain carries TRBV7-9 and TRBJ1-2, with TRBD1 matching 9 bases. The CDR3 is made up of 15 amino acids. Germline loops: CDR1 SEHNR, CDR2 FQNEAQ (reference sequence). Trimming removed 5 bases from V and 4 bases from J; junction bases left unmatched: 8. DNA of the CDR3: TGTGCCAGCAGCCCCTCCGGGACAGGGATCTATGGCTACACCTTC. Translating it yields CASSPSGTGIYGYTF.

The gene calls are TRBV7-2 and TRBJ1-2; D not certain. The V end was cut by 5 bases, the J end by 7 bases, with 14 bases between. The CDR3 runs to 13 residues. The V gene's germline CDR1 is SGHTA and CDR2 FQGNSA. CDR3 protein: CASSPGEVGGYTF. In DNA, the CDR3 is TGTGCCAGCAGCCCGGGTGAAGTGGGTGGCTACACCTTC.

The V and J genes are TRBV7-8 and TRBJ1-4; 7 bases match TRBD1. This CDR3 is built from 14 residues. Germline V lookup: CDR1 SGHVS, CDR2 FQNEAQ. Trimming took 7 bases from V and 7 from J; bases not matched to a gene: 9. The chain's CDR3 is CASTGGGYSEKLFF. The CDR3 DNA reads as TGTGCCAGCACCGGAGGGGGCTACAGTGAAAAACTGTTTTTT.

The CDR3 spells CAISESSGRGYQPQHF. The CDR3 DNA reads TGTGCCATCAGTGAGTCGAGCGGCAGGGGGTACCAGCCCCAGCATTTT. This chain uses TRBV10-3 with TRBJ1-5; TRBD1 agrees at 7 bases. V dropped 0 bases and J dropped 7; count of bases not matched to a gene: 9. The CDR3 totals 16 residues. Germline CDR1 and CDR2: ENHRY and SYGVKD.

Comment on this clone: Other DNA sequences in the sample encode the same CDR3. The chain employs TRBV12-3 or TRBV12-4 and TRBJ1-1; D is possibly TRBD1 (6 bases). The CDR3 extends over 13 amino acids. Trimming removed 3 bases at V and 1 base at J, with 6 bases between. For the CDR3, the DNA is TGTGCCAGCAGTTTGACAGGGAACACTGAAGCTTTCTTT. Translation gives CASSLTGNTEAFF.

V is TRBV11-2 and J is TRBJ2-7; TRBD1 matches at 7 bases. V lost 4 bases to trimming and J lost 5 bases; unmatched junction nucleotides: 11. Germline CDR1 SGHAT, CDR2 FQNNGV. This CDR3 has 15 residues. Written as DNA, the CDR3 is TGTGCCAGCAGCTCCATCTCAGGGGGTGTGGACGAGCAGTACTTC. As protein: CASSSISGGVDEQYF.

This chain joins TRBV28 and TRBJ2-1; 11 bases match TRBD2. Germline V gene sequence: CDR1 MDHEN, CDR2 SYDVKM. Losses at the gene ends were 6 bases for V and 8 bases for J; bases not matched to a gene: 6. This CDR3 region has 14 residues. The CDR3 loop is CASRLAGANDEQFF. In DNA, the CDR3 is TGTGCCAGCAGACTAGCGGGAGCTAACGATGAGCAGTTCTTC.

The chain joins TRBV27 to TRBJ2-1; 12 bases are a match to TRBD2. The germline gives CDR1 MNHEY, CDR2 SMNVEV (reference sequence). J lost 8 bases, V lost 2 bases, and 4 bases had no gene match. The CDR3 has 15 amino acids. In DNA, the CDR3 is TGTGCCAGCAGTTTAGGGACTAGCGGGTTCGATGAGCAGTTCTTC. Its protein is CASSLGTSGFDEQFF.

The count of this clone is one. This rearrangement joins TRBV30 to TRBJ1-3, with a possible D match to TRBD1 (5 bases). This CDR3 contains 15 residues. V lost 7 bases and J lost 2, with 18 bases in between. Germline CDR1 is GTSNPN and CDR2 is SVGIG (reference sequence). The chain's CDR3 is CAFYPQGRTGNTIYF. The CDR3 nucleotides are TGTGCCTTTTACCCGCAGGGCAGGACTGGAAACACCATATATTTT.

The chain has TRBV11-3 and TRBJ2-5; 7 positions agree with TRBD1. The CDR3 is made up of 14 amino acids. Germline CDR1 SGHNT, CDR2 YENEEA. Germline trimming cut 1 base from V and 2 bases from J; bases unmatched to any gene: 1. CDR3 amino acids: CASSLGTGQETQYF. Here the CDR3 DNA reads TGTGCCAGCAGCTTAGGGACAGGACAAGAGACCCAGTACTTC.

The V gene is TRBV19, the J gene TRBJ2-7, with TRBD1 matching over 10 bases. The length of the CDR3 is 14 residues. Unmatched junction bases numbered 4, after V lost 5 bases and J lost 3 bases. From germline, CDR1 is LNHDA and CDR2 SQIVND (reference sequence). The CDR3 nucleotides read TGTGCCAGTAGTTACGGACAGGGGGACTACGAGCAGTACTTC. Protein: CASSYGQGDYEQYF.

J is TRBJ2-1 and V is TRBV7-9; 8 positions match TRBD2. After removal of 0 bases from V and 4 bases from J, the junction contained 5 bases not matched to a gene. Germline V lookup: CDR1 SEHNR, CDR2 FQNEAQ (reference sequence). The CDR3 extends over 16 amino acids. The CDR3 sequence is CASSLAHGRAYNEQFF. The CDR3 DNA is TGTGCCAGCAGCTTAGCGCACGGGAGGGCATACAATGAGCAGTTCTTC.

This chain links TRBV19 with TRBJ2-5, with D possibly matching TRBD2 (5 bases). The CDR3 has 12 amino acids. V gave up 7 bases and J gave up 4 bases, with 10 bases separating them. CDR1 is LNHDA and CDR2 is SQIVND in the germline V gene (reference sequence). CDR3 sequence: CASKGAGETQYF. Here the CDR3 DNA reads TGTGCCAGTAAGGGCGCGGGAGAGACCCAGTACTTC.

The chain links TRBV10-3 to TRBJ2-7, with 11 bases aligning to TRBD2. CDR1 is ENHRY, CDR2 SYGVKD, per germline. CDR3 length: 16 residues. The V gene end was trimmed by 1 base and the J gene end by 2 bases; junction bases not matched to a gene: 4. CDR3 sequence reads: CAISEFGTSGPYEQYF. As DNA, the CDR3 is TGTGCCATCAGTGAGTTCGGGACTAGCGGACCCTACGAGCAGTACTTC.

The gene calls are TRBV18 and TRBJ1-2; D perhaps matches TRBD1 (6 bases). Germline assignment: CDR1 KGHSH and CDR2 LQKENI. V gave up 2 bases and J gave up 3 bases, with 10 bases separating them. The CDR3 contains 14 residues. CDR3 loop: CASSPSRGDYGYTF. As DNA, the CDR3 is TGTGCCAGCTCACCAAGCAGGGGAGACTATGGCTACACCTTC.

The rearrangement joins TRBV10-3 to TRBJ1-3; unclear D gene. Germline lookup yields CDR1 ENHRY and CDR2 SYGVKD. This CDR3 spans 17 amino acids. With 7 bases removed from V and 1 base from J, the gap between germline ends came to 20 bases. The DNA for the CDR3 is TGTGCCATCAAACCCCAAGATGTCAGCGATTCTGGAAACACCATATATTTT. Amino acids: CAIKPQDVSDSGNTIYF.

Here the CDR3 reads CASQARGQRSTEAFF. CDR3 DNA: TGTGCCAGCCAAGCCAGGGGGCAGAGGAGCACTGAAGCTTTCTTT. The gene calls are TRBV5-8 and TRBJ1-1; TRBD1 agrees at 8 bases. The CDR3 is 15 residues long. Per germline, CDR1 SGHTS and CDR2 YDEGEE. V lost 7 bases, J lost 4 bases, and 12 bases stayed unmatched.

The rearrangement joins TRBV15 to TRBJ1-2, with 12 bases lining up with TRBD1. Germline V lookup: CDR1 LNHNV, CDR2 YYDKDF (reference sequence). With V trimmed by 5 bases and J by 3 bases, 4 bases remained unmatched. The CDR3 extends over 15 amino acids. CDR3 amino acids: CATSGGQGAYYGYTF. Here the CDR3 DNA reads TGTGCCACCAGCGGGGGACAGGGGGCCTACTATGGCTACACCTTC.

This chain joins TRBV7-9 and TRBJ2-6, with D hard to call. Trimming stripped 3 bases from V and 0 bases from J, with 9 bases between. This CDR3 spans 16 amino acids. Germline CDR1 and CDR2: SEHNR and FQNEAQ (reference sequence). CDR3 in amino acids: CASSFGLSSGANVLTF. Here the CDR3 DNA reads TGTGCCAGCAGCTTCGGGTTAAGCTCTGGGGCCAACGTCCTGACTTTC.